This TCR beta chain originates from a study of technical replicates of blood from a few donors. Profiling relied on immunoSEQ multiplex PCR, and the TCRdb table lists in-frame clones only, not all of them. The table shows tens of thousands of clones, with around 97% occurring only once. The CDR3 runs to 13 residues. Trimming left V 2 bases short and J 1 base short, with 5 bases between. Germline CDR1 and CDR2: KGHSH and LQKENI. The chain couples TRBV18 to TRBJ1-1; a possible D gene is TRBD1 (5 bases). The sample consisted of T cells isolated from PBMCs. The clonotype was recovered from a human donor in good health. CDR3: CASSPGANTEAFF. The CDR3, as DNA: TGTGCCAGCTCACCAGGGGCGAACACTGAAGCTTTCTTT. The entire variable domain, with the rest obtained from reference TRBV18 and TRBJ1-1, is as follows: NAGVMQNPRHLVRRRGQEARLRCSPMKGHSHVYWYRQLPEEGLKFMVYLQKENIIDESGMPKERFSAEFPKEGPSILRIQQVVRGDSAAYFCASSPGANTEAFFGQGTRLTVV.